The 29 T cell receptor beta chains below come from one sample, sequenced in a study of regulatory T cells in long-lasting Graves disease. Time point given: newly diagnosed GD, antithyroid drugs for less than 3 months. The TCR library was prepared using RNA isolated from PBMCs. HTBI primers from iRepertoire and Arm-PCR of CDR3 regions yielded the TCR beta libraries. TCRdb reanalysed the multiplex PCR reads using MiXCR and keeps one entry per CDR3 protein. The table lists about 470,000 distinct CDR3 sequences, around 15% of them singletons, with 12% in the top ten. These data were also filed under a second study, of T cells in Graves' hyperthyroidism and ophthalmopathy.

The sequencing here drew on peripheral blood mononuclear cells (PBMCs), taken at new diagnosis, from a patient treated with antithyroid drugs. The receptors originated from a man in his forties with Graves disease.

This clonotype was found a few times. The rearrangement joins TRBV18 to TRBJ1-1; 7 bases fit TRBD1. With V trimmed by 3 bases and J by 10 bases, 8 bases remained unmatched. This CDR3 comprises 13 residues. The germline gives CDR1 KGHSH, CDR2 LQKENI. This CDR3 reads CASSPGQASVAFF. The CDR3 DNA follows: TGTGCCAGCTCACCTGGACAGGCCTCAGTAGCTTTCTTT. Together with reference TRBV18 and TRBJ1-1, the CDR3 gives the full variable domain: NAGVMQNPRHLVRRRGQEARLRCSPMKGHSHVYWYRQLPEEGLKFMVYLQKENIIDESGMPKERFSAEFPKEGPSILRIQQVVRGDSAAYFCASSPGQASVAFFGQGTRLTVV.

The J gene is TRBJ2-1, the V gene TRBV20-1, with D possibly being TRBD1 or TRBD2 (5 bases each). This CDR3 is 15 amino acids long. Trimming removed 2 bases from V and 2 bases from J, with 13 bases in between. CDR1 DFQATT and CDR2 SNEGSKA come from the germline V gene (reference sequence). CDR3 sequence (DNA): TGCAGTGCTAGACTCACTGGGGGTCCCTACAATGAGCAGTTCTTC. It specifies CSARLTGGPYNEQFF.

This clonotype was found many times. The CDR3 DNA sequence: TGCGCCAGCAGCTTGGAGTGGGGAGCTGGAAACACCATATATTTT. It is translated as CASSLEWGAGNTIYF. The genes are TRBV5-1 and TRBJ1-3; no reliable D call. Trimming took off 0 bases at V and 2 bases at J, with 9 bases between the two ends. The germline CDR1 and CDR2 sequences are SGHRS and YFSETQ. The CDR3 is 15 amino acids. Full variable domain (missing parts from reference TRBV5-1 and TRBJ1-3): KAGVTQTPRYLIKTRGQQVTLSCSPISGHRSVSWYQQTPGQGLQFLFEYFSETQRNKGNFPGRFSGRQFSNSRSEMNVSTLELGDSALYLCASSLEWGAGNTIYFGEGSWLTVV.

The chain uses TRBV7-9 and TRBJ2-2, with TRBD2 as a possible D gene (6 bases). The CDR3 loop spans 15 amino acids. The V end was cut by 1 base, the J end by 5 bases, with 11 bases between. The germline gives CDR1 SEHNR, CDR2 FQNEAQ (reference sequence). CDR3 residues: CASSLVSGRTGELFF. The CDR3 nucleotides are TGTGCCAGCAGCTTAGTGTCGGGGAGGACCGGGGAGCTGTTTTTT.

This clonotype has only a few counts. The chain employs TRBV28 and TRBJ2-3, with TRBD2 as a possible D gene (5 bases). Trimming stripped 4 bases from V and 5 bases from J, with 10 bases between. CDR3 length: 13 amino acids. Germline CDR1 reads MDHEN; CDR2 reads SYDVKM. CDR3 coding DNA: TGTGCCAGCAGTTCCGCGGGCATAGATACGCAGTATTTT. Its translation: CASSSAGIDTQYF.

This clonotype was seen many times. The chain combines TRBV7-9 with TRBJ2-7; 8 bases fit TRBD2. V lost 5 bases, J lost 3 bases, and 9 bases stayed unmatched. Germline V gene data show CDR1 as SEHNR and CDR2 as FQNEAQ (reference sequence). The length of the CDR3 is 15 residues. This chain's CDR3 is CASSVTKRENYEQYF. In DNA form, the CDR3 reads TGTGCCAGCAGCGTCACCAAGCGGGAGAACTACGAGCAGTACTTC.

This clonotype was counted at least ten times. V gene TRBV20-1 combines with J gene TRBJ2-1; the match to TRBD2 covers 10 bases. The CDR3 has 20 residues. In germline, CDR1 is DFQATT, CDR2 SNEGSKA (reference sequence). With V trimmed by 1 base and J by 1 base, 16 bases remained unmatched. CDR3 loop: CSARVPSGSPQFRSYNEQFF. DNA for the CDR3: TGCAGTGCTAGAGTCCCTAGCGGGAGCCCCCAATTTCGTTCCTACAATGAGCAGTTCTTC.

This clonotype was observed a few times. This chain links TRBV5-1 with TRBJ2-3, with a possible D match to TRBD2 (6 bases). Germline CDR1 is SGHRS and CDR2 is YFSETQ. CDR3 length equals 15 residues. Trimming cost V 5 bases and J 6 bases, with 19 bases left between them. CDR3 loop: CASSLGGVVADTQYF. CDR3 nucleotide sequence: TGCGCCAGCAGTCTTGGAGGGGTGGTGGCCGATACGCAGTATTTT.

The rearrangement links TRBV3-1 to TRBJ2-7; 11 nucleotides agree with TRBD2. The CDR3 loop spans 14 amino acids. Germline V lookup: CDR1 LGHDT, CDR2 YNNKEL (reference sequence). J gave up 4 bases and V 7 bases, and 6 bases lay outside the gene matches. CDR3 DNA sequence: TGTGCCAGCAAACTGACTAGCGGGACTTACGAGCAGTACTTC. Amino acid sequence: CASKLTSGTYEQYF.

The sample holds many counts of this clonotype. The chain links TRBV10-3 to TRBJ2-5; D call uncertain. CDR3 length: 11 residues. The V end was cut by 7 bases, the J end by 5 bases, with 8 bases between. Germline loops: CDR1 ENHRY, CDR2 SYGVKD. The CDR3: CAIKNLETQYF. DNA for the CDR3: TGTGCCATCAAGAACCTGGAGACCCAGTACTTC.

This clonotype was recorded a few times. The chain is built from TRBV2 and TRBJ2-1; D unresolved. Trimming pared 8 bases from V and 3 bases from J, leaving 17 bases between. Germline-derived CDR1 and CDR2 are SNHLY and FYNNEI. This CDR3 is 15 amino acids long. DNA for the CDR3: TGTGCCAGCCGCTATTCCTTGGGCGGCTACAATGAGCAGTTCTTC. This translates into CASRYSLGGYNEQFF.

The sample holds a few counts of this clonotype. The chain carries TRBV7-9 and TRBJ2-7; D ambiguous. The CDR3 covers 14 residues. Deletions cut 2 bases from V and 0 bases from J, with 8 bases between. The germline V gene encodes CDR1 SEHNR and CDR2 FQNEAQ (reference sequence). CDR3 coding DNA: TGTGCCAGCAGCTTATCAGCGATCTCCTACGAGCAGTACTTC. Protein product: CASSLSAISYEQYF.

The V call is TRBV6-1, the J call TRBJ2-1, with TRBD2 matching over 11 bases. Per germline, CDR1 MNHNS and CDR2 SASEGT. V was pared by 1 base and J by 4 bases, with 0 bases of the junction left unmatched. The CDR3 runs to 15 residues. The CDR3 sequence: CASSEVAGGYNEQFF. The CDR3 DNA sequence: TGTGCCAGCAGTGAAGTAGCGGGAGGGTACAATGAGCAGTTCTTC.

This clonotype was detected ten times or more. V gene TRBV20-1 combines with J gene TRBJ2-3; TRBD2 matches at 9 bases. This CDR3 has 15 amino acids. Per germline, CDR1 DFQATT and CDR2 SNEGSKA (reference sequence). V gave up 5 bases and J gave up 3 bases; unmatched junction bases: 9. The CDR3 is CSALVAGGLTDTQYF. CDR3 nucleotide sequence: TGCAGTGCTCTCGTGGCGGGAGGGTTGACAGATACGCAGTATTTT.

This clonotype has more than one count but fewer than ten. The rearrangement uses TRBV29-1 and TRBJ2-1, with D unresolved. CDR3 length: 12 residues. Germline assignment: CDR1 SQVTM and CDR2 ANQGSEA. Deletions cut 3 bases from V and 4 bases from J, with 7 bases between. This CDR3 is CSVDPDYNEQFF. The CDR3 DNA reads as TGCAGCGTTGATCCCGATTACAATGAGCAGTTCTTC.

This clonotype came up many times. The chain recombines TRBV2 with TRBJ1-5; D may be TRBD1 (5 bases). The CDR3 consists of 13 residues. The germline V gene has CDR1 SNHLY and CDR2 FYNNEI. Trimming removed 4 bases from V and 6 bases from J, with 10 bases in between. The CDR3, as DNA: TGTGCCAGCAGTGGTCGGGGGGTTCAGCCCCAGCATTTT. Residues: CASSGRGVQPQHF.

J is TRBJ2-1 and V is TRBV13; D uncertain. Germline V CDR1 and CDR2: PRHDT, FYEKMQ (reference sequence). This CDR3 has 14 residues. The V gene lost 8 bases and the J gene lost 8 bases, with 19 bases spanning the gap. The CDR3 region is CASSILPEGDEQFF. The CDR3 DNA reads TGTGCCAGCTCAATACTACCGGAAGGAGATGAGCAGTTCTTC.

The chain couples TRBV5-1 to TRBJ2-5, with 9 bases identical to TRBD1. The length of the CDR3 is 14 residues. V was clipped by 4 bases and J by 5 bases; unmatched bases: 6. CDR1 and CDR2 from the germline V gene are SGHRS and YFSETQ. CDR3 sequence reads: CASSGWTGAETQYF. CDR3 nucleotides: TGCGCCAGCAGCGGCTGGACAGGGGCGGAGACCCAGTACTTC.

This clonotype was recorded many times. V is TRBV11-3 and J is TRBJ1-3, with D hard to call. Trimming took 3 bases from V and 2 from J, leaving 11 bases between them. CDR1 and CDR2 (germline): SGHNT, YENEEA. The CDR3 consists of 15 residues. The DNA of the CDR3 is TGTGCCAGCAGCTTTGACGGTACGGCTGGAAACACCATATATTTT. Its protein is CASSFDGTAGNTIYF.

The rearrangement uses TRBV5-1 and TRBJ1-2, with D uncertain. This CDR3 has 13 residues. V lost 5 bases and J lost 1, with 9 bases in between. Germline V gene data show CDR1 as SGHRS and CDR2 as YFSETQ. This chain's CDR3 is CASRLRDNYGYTF. CDR3 in DNA: TGCGCCAGCAGGCTACGGGATAACTATGGCTACACCTTC. The full variable domain, its missing parts supplied by reference TRBV5-1 and TRBJ1-2, is KAGVTQTPRYLIKTRGQQVTLSCSPISGHRSVSWYQQTPGQGLQFLFEYFSETQRNKGNFPGRFSGRQFSNSRSEMNVSTLELGDSALYLCASRLRDNYGYTFGSGTRLTVV.

This clonotype showed up many times. V gene TRBV12-5 combines with J gene TRBJ2-3, with 7 bases fitting TRBD1. There are 16 residues in the CDR3. Germline V gene data show CDR1 as LGHNT and CDR2 as FRNRAP. Trimming cost V 2 bases and J 1 base; bases outside gene matches: 6. In DNA form, the CDR3 reads TGTGCTAGTGGTTTGCTCCGGGGACAGCGCACAGATACGCAGTATTTT. This sequence encodes CASGLLRGQRTDTQYF.

Worth noting for this clonotype: This may be a read error, as it is one base from a much larger clone. The V gene is TRBV6-2 or TRBV6-3, the J gene TRBJ2-3; tentatively, D is TRBD2 (5 bases). Germline V lookup: CDR1 MNHEY, CDR2 SVGEGT. The V gene lost 5 bases and the J gene lost 3 bases, with 18 bases spanning the gap. The CDR3 is 16 amino acids. CDR3 loop: CASSGGRVAMTDTQYF. CDR3 sequence (DNA): TGTGCCAGCAGTGGCGGGCGGGTGGCCATGACAGATACGCAGTATTTT.

This clonotype has a count of ten or more. This chain joins TRBV28 and TRBJ2-7, with D tentatively TRBD2 (6 bases). CDR3 length: 15 amino acids. Germline values: CDR1 MDHEN, CDR2 SYDVKM. V was clipped by 7 bases and J by 4 bases, with 20 bases between them. The CDR3 region is CASITAGTATYEQYF. CDR3 coding DNA: TGTGCCAGCATCACCGCCGGGACTGCGACATACGAGCAGTACTTC.

The V and J genes are TRBV7-9 and TRBJ2-5; D is ambiguous. The J call could be wrong; TRBJ2-7 is a better fit for the DNA end. CDR1 and CDR2 (germline): SEHNR, FQNEAQ (reference sequence). This CDR3 spans 14 amino acids. CDR3 nucleotide sequence: TGTGCCAGCAGCCCGTCGGCCCAGTCCTACGAGCAGTACTTC. Protein product: CASSPSAQSYEQYF.

This clonotype came up many times. The rearrangement uses TRBV2 and TRBJ2-3; perhaps TRBD2 as D (5 bases). V gave up 10 bases and J gave up 3 bases, with 17 bases separating them. The CDR3 length is 14 residues. The germline CDR1 and CDR2 sequences are SNHLY and FYNNEI. CDR3 nucleotide sequence: TGTGCCACTCCGGCCGGGGTTTTGACAGATACGCAGTATTTT. Amino acid sequence: CATPAGVLTDTQYF.

The chain employs TRBV24-1 and TRBJ2-7; perhaps D is TRBD1 or TRBD2 (6 bases each). This CDR3 spans 14 amino acids. The ends were cut back, 4 bases at V and 2 bases at J, with 11 bases in the middle. Germline V gene sequence: CDR1 KGHDR, CDR2 SFDVKD. Written as DNA, the CDR3 is TGTGCCACCAGTGAGGGGGGCGCCCCCTACGAGCAGTACTTC. Protein product: CATSEGGAPYEQYF.

This clonotype was picked up a small number of times. The chain uses TRBV4-1 and TRBJ2-2; TRBD1 is a possible D gene (6 bases). V was trimmed by 3 bases and J by 3 bases, leaving 14 bases between them. Germline V gene sequence: CDR1 MGHRA, CDR2 YSYEKL. The CDR3 is 16 amino acids. The CDR3 region is CASSHARSGDTGELFF. CDR3 nucleotide sequence: TGCGCCAGCAGCCATGCCAGGTCAGGGGACACCGGGGAGCTGTTTTTT.

The chain links TRBV27 to TRBJ1-2; D is ambiguous. The V and J ends lost 3 bases and 2 bases respectively, with 10 bases between them. In germline, CDR1 is MNHEY, CDR2 SMNVEV (reference sequence). The CDR3 extends over 14 amino acids. Written as DNA, the CDR3 is TGTGCCAGCAGTTTTGGGAAGGCGAACTATGGCTACACCTTC. This codes for CASSFGKANYGYTF.

The chain combines TRBV20-1 with TRBJ2-3; D is uncertain. Trimming pared 6 bases from V and 4 bases from J, leaving 17 bases between. The germline V gene encodes CDR1 DFQATT and CDR2 SNEGSKA (reference sequence). The CDR3 loop spans 14 amino acids. As DNA, the CDR3 is TGCAGTGCCGACCTTCCGAGCCGGCCAGATACGCAGTATTTT. Translated: CSADLPSRPDTQYF.